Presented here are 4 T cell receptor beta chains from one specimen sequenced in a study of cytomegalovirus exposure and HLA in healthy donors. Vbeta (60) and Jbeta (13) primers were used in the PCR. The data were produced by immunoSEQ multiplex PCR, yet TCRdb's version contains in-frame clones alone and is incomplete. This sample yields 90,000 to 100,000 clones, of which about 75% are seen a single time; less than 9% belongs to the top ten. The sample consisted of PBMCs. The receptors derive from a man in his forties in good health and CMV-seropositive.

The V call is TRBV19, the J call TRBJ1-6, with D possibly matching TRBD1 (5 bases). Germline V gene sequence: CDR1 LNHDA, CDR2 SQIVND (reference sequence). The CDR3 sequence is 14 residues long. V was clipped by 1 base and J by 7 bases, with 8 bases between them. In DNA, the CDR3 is TGTGCCAGTAGTATAGGGACAAGGAATTCACCCCTCCACTTT. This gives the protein CASSIGTRNSPLHF.

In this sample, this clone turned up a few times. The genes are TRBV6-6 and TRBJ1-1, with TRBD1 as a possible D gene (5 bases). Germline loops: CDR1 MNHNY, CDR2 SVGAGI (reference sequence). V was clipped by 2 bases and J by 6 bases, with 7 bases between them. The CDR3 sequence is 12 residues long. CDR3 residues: CASSYAGAEAFF. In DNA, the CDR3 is TGTGCCAGCAGTTACGCGGGGGCTGAAGCTTTCTTT.

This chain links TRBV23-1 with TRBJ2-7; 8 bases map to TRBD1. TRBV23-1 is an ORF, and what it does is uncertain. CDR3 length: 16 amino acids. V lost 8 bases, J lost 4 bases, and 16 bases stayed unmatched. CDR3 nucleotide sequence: TGCGCCAGCGACAAGGGACAGGCCCCCACGCTTTACGAGCAGTACTTC. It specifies CASDKGQAPTLYEQYF.

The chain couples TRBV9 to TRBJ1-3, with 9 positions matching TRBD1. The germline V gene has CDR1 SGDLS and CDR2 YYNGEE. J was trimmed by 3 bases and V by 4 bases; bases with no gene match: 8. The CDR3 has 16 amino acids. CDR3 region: CASSTSPGQGGNTIYF. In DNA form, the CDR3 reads TGTGCCAGCAGCACCTCACCGGGACAGGGTGGAAACACCATATATTTT.